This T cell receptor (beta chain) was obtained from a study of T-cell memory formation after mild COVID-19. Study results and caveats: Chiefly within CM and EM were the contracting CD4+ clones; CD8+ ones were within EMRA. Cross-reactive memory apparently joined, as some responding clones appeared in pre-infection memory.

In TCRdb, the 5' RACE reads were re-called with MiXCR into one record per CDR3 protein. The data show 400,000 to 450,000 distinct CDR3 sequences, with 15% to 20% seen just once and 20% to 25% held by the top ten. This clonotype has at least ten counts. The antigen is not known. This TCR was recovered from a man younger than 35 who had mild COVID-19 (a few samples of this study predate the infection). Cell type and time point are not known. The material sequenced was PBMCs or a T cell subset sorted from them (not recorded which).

The DNA for the CDR3 is TGTGCCAGCAGCGCGGAGTATGAAAAACTGTTTTTT. It is translated as CASSAEYEKLFF. The V and J genes are TRBV7-9 and TRBJ1-4; D is undetermined. The V gene's germline CDR1 is SEHNR and CDR2 FQNEAQ (reference sequence). The CDR3 is 12 amino acids. V lost 5 bases and J 6 bases, leaving 7 bases between the germline ends.